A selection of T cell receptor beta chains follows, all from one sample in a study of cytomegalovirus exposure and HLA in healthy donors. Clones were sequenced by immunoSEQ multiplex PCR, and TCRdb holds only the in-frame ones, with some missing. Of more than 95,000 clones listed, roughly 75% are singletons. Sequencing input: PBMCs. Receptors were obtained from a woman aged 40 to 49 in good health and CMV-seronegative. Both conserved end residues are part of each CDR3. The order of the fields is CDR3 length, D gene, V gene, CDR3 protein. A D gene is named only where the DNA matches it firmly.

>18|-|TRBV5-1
CASSLGTIQANSGNTIYF
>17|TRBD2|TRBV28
CASSLFSGRGGYNEQFF
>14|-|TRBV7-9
CASSLLSSGNTIYF
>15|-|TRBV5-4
CASSLAGEGHETQYF
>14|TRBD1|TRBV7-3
CASSLTGQGEGYTF
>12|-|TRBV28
CASSLTGEKLFF
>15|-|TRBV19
CASSMAGSSEYGQYF
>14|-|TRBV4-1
CASSQGAGLYGYTF
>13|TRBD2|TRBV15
CATRTGTSNEQYF
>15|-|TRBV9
CASSKTSANTGELFF
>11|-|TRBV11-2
CASSLASGAFF
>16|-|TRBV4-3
CASSQNRPEAAEKLFF
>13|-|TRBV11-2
CASSLDRDYEQFF
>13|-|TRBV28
CASSGPVSTEAFF
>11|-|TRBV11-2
CASSLSVGQFF
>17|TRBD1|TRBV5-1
CASSLGRGDRGTYEQYF
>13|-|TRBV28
CASGGTPSYEQYF
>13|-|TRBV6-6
CATTRTVNTEAFF
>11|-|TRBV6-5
CASRRLNEQFF
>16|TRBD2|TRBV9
CASSVGGSGRMAEQFF
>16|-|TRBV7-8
CASSKRQIAGANVLTF
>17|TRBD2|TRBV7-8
CASSLELISGTSYEQYF
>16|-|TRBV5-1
CASSHGYRGANTEAFF
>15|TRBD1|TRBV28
CASSFRGRFGNTIYF
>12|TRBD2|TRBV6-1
CALLAGSNEQFF
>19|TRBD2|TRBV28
CASRLQGLATRRSTGELFF
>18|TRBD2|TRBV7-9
CSSSRPQAGAGSYNEQFF
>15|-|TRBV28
CASTNRVRFSYEQYF